This is a list of T cell receptor beta chains from one sample in a study of vaccination and CD4 T cells after COVID-19. MiXCR was run by TCRdb on the PCR reads, yielding one entry per CDR3 protein. In the table there are fewer than 15,000 distinct CDR3 sequences, 65% to 75% of which are singletons. These receptors' targets are unknown. The source material was CD4+ T cells from blood, cultured in vitro. These receptors were collected from a human donor who had recovered from COVID-19. CDR3s leave out the opening cysteine and the closing phenylalanine or tryptophan. Fields, in order: CDR3 length, V gene, clone size, CDR3 protein. Only some rows state a clone size, as once, few, many or a class for expanded clones.

cdr3_length: 9
v_call: TRBV2
clone_size: NA
cdr3_aa: ASMRRGHAF

cdr3_length: 12
v_call: TRBV28
clone_size: NA
cdr3_aa: ASSLRLAGDEQF

cdr3_length: 10
v_call: TRBV30
clone_size: NA
cdr3_aa: AWRGQLYGYT

cdr3_length: 13
v_call: TRBV28
clone_size: NA
cdr3_aa: ASSTERQGVSPLH

cdr3_length: 10
v_call: TRBV20-1
clone_size: NA
cdr3_aa: SAPGESNIQY

cdr3_length: 12
v_call: TRBV15
clone_size: few
cdr3_aa: ATRPWTGHTEAF

cdr3_length: 13
v_call: TRBV7-2
clone_size: once
cdr3_aa: ASSPGTSGFNEQF

cdr3_length: 12
v_call: TRBV21-1
clone_size: NA
cdr3_aa: ASSKEPGNYGYT

cdr3_length: 15
v_call: TRBV21-1
clone_size: once
cdr3_aa: ASSKMVWDRAVSPLH

cdr3_length: 15
v_call: TRBV27
clone_size: few
cdr3_aa: ASSSHGQGVAGAEAF

cdr3_length: 12
v_call: TRBV12-3/TRBV12-4
clone_size: NA
cdr3_aa: ASLTGGSNSPLH

cdr3_length: 12
v_call: TRBV7-8
clone_size: NA
cdr3_aa: ASSPRTRKNEQF

cdr3_length: 12
v_call: TRBV5-1
clone_size: NA
cdr3_aa: ASSLSGNYNEQF

cdr3_length: 15
v_call: TRBV7-2
clone_size: NA
cdr3_aa: ASSAGQRGLMGEKLF

cdr3_length: 13
v_call: TRBV7-2
clone_size: once
cdr3_aa: ASSQGQGVNTEAF

cdr3_length: 12
v_call: TRBV27
clone_size: few
cdr3_aa: ASWADLPNSPLH

cdr3_length: 14
v_call: TRBV20-1
clone_size: NA
cdr3_aa: SAGTPTKSSYNEQF

cdr3_length: 14
v_call: TRBV7-9
clone_size: NA
cdr3_aa: ASSLAQGGLRAEAF

cdr3_length: 11
v_call: TRBV7-3
clone_size: NA
cdr3_aa: ASSLTLAQPQH

cdr3_length: 13
v_call: TRBV6-5
clone_size: NA
cdr3_aa: ASSYSRHHTYGYT

cdr3_length: 12
v_call: TRBV7-2
clone_size: NA
cdr3_aa: ASSLVNRGSEAF

cdr3_length: 14
v_call: TRBV7-2
clone_size: NA
cdr3_aa: ASSQEGGLRNTEAF